This T cell receptor (beta chain) was sequenced in a study of radiotherapy plus CTLA-4 blockade in lung cancer. This clone has only a few counts. The germline V gene encodes CDR1 SGHVS and CDR2 FNYEAQ. V was cut by 0 bases and J by 3 bases, with 7 bases left in between. The CDR3 has 14 residues. Sequenced by immunoSEQ multiplex PCR; TCRdb stores in-frame clones only, minus some. Of about 59,000 clones in the sample, around 68% were seen once. Material: peripheral blood, obtained from a patient treated with radiotherapy plus ipilimumab. The chain couples TRBV7-6 to TRBJ2-3; possible D gene TRBD1, 6 bases. The receptor was isolated from a human donor with non-small cell lung cancer whose response to radiotherapy plus ipilimumab could not be evaluated. CDR3 nucleotides: TGTGCCAGCAGCTTAGCACAGGGAACAGATACGCAGTATTTT. It codes for CASSLAQGTDTQYF.